Listed below are T cell receptor beta chains from one sample, sequenced in a study of T cells in Graves' hyperthyroidism and ophthalmopathy. TCRdb re-derived calls from the multiplex PCR reads in MiXCR, one entry per CDR3 protein. The table lists 550,000 to 800,000 distinct CDR3 sequences, 15% to 20% of them singletons. Sequenced input: blood. These TCRs come from a man aged 18 to 30 with Graves' hyperthyroidism. The CDR3 runs from the conserved cysteine through the conserved F or W. A D gene is named only where the DNA matches it firmly. Clone size is shown for a subset of rows, as once, few, many or a class of expanded clone.

size	V	J	D	CDR3	DNA
many	TRBV2	TRBJ1-5	-	CASVGGAGNQPQHF	TGTGCCAGCGTCGGGGGCGCTGGAAATCAGCCCCAGCATTTT
few	TRBV7-3	TRBJ2-3	-	CASSPQGLYTDTQYF	TGTGCCAGCAGCCCCCAAGGACTTTACACAGATACGCAGTATTTT
few	TRBV5-1	TRBJ2-1	-	CVSSFAAGGRSSYNEQFF	TGCGTCAGCAGCTTTGCCGCCGGGGGACGCAGCTCCTACAATGAGCAGTTCTTC
-	TRBV3-1	TRBJ2-1	TRBD2	CASSQRAGANEQFF	TGTGCCAGCAGCCAAAGAGCGGGAGCTAATGAGCAGTTCTTC
many	TRBV2	TRBJ1-3	-	CASSRRALAGNTIYF	TGTGCCAGCAGCCGCAGGGCACTGGCTGGAAACACCATATATTTT
many	TRBV5-5	TRBJ1-1	-	CASSSDRDTEAFF	TGTGCCAGCAGCTCAGACAGAGACACTGAAGCTTTCTTT
-	TRBV24-1	TRBJ1-5	-	CATSDNQAKSQPQHF	TGTGCCACCAGTGACAACCAGGCTAAGAGCCAGCCCCAGCATTTT
many	TRBV12-3/TRBV12-4	TRBJ2-1	-	CASSRDEGWHEQFF	TGTGCCAGCAGCCGCGACGAGGGGTGGCATGAGCAGTTCTTC
-	TRBV24-1	TRBJ2-7	-	CATSDEGRPREQYF	TGTGCCACCAGTGATGAGGGACGTCCGCGGGAGCAGTACTTC
-	TRBV5-1	TRBJ2-5	-	CASSLVQGAETQYF	TGCGCCAGCAGCTTGGTTCAGGGCGCCGAGACCCAGTACTTC
few	TRBV29-1	TRBJ2-1	TRBD2	CSVRSSGRTNEQFF	TGCAGCGTTCGTTCTAGCGGGAGAACCAATGAGCAGTTCTTC
many	TRBV12-3/TRBV12-4	TRBJ1-5	-	CASSSWAGNQPQHF	TGTGCCAGCAGTTCCTGGGCGGGCAATCAGCCCCAGCATTTT
many	TRBV2	TRBJ1-1	-	CASRERLDTEAFF	TGTGCCAGCAGAGAGCGACTAGACACTGAAGCTTTCTTT
few	TRBV6-2/TRBV6-3	TRBJ2-7	TRBD1	CALRTGGLGLSYEQYF	TGTGCCCTGAGGACAGGGGGCCTGGGGCTCTCCTACGAGCAGTACTTC